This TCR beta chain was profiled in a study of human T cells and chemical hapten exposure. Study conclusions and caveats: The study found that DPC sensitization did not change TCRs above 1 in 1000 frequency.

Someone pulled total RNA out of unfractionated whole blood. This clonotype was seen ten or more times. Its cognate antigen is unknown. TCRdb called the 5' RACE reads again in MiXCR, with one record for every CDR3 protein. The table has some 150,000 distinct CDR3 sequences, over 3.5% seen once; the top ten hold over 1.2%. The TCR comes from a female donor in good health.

In nucleotides, the CDR3 is TGCGCCAGCAGCTTAGATGGACTAGCGGGGGTGGTTGAGCAGTTCTTC. Translating gives CASSLDGLAGVVEQFF. This chain uses TRBV5-1 with TRBJ2-1; 13 bases line up with TRBD2. The CDR3 covers 16 residues. CDR1 SGHRS and CDR2 YFSETQ come from the germline V gene. After removal of 2 bases from V and 9 bases from J, the junction contained 8 bases not matched to a gene.